The clone carrying this TCR beta chain came up a few times. This sample stems from a study of blood T cell repertoires in COVID-19. V shed 9 bases and J shed 0 bases, with 18 bases lying between them. Germline V gives CDR1 LNHNV, CDR2 YYDKDF (reference sequence). The length of the CDR3 is 17 residues. The repertoire was sequenced with immunoSEQ multiplex PCR; TCRdb's copy has only in-frame clones and lacks some. Of roughly 330,000 clones detected, around 83% appear once; the ten largest clones hold 1% to 1.5%. The J gene is TRBJ1-6, the V gene TRBV15; tentatively, D is TRBD1 (6 bases). The sequence was obtained from a woman in her forties or fifties with acute or convalescent COVID-19. Sequenced input: peripheral blood. In DNA, the CDR3 is TGTGCCACGTCCCAGGGGATCGTCGGCTCCTATAATTCACCCCTCCACTTT. It codes for CATSQGIVGSYNSPLHF. Drawing the rest from reference TRBV15 and TRBJ1-6, the complete variable domain is DAMVIQNPRYQVTQFGKPVTLSCSQTLNHNVMYWYQQKSSQAPKLLFHYYDKDFNNEADTPDNFQSRRPNTSFCFLDIRSPGLGDTAMYLCATSQGIVGSYNSPLHFGNGTRLTVT.